This TCR beta chain derives from a study of technical replicates of blood from a handful of donors. Assay used: immunoSEQ multiplex PCR; TCRdb lists only in-frame clones, some missing. The table lists about 83,000 clones, around 94% of them singletons. The CDR3 consists of 11 residues. Trimming took 0 bases from V and 7 from J, leaving 4 bases between them. Germline CDR1 is SEHNR and CDR2 is FQNEAQ (reference sequence). This clone was detected once. This same CDR3 is encoded by further DNA sequences in the sample. The chain carries TRBV7-9 and TRBJ2-7; D unresolved. Source material: T cells isolated from PBMCs. The sequence came from a human donor in good health. CDR3 nucleotide sequence: TGTGCCAGCAGCTTAGCGAGAGAGCAGTACTTC. The encoded protein is CASSLAREQYF. The whole variable domain, filled in from reference TRBV7-9 and TRBJ2-7, reads DTGVSQNPRHKITKRGQNVTFRCDPISEHNRLYWYRQTLGQGPEFLTYFQNEAQLEKSRLLSDRFSAERPKGSFSTLEIQRTEQGDSAMYLCASSLAREQYFGPGTRLTVT.